The clone carrying this T cell receptor beta chain occurred a few times. Antigen: not known. Coverage ceases 3 residues before the CDR3 finishes, and the germline J gene fills in the end. This entry comes from a study of T cell clonality in common variable immunodeficiency. The study, taken as a whole, reports: Authors noted CVID clonality's cause needs subpopulation repertoire sequencing. Common variable immunodeficiency TCR beta sequences reportedly had fewer deletions and N-nucleotide insertions. Compared with healthy controls, CVID subjects showed increased TCRbeta clonality, mostly in about a third.

Equal genomic DNA amounts from CVID and control samples were sequenced. TCRdb's copy holds only in-frame clones and misses some; the assay was immunoSEQ multiplex PCR. The record shows nearly 20,000 clones for this sample, with no singletons present. Germline lookup yields CDR1 GTSNPN and CDR2 SVGIG (reference sequence). The ends were cut back, 2 bases at V and 2 bases at J, with 7 bases in the middle. The CDR3 sequence is 12 residues long. Blood samples were heparinized, about 5 to 9 ml per donor. The J gene is TRBJ2-7, the V gene TRBV30; maybe TRBD2 (6 bases). Source material: peripheral blood mononuclear cells. This sequence was found in a human donor with common variable immunodeficiency. The CDR3 bases that were read are TGTGCCTGGAGTTCGGGGGCCTACGAG. Protein product: CAWSSGAYE. The CDR3 in its entirety is CAWSSGAYEQYF.